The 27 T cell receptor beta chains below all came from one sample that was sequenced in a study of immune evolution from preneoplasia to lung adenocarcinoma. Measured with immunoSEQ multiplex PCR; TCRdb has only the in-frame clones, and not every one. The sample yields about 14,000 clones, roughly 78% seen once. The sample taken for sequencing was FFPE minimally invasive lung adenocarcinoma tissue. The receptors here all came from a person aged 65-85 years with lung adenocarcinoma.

The CDR3 loop is CASSYRGAGLEKLFF. CDR3 DNA sequence: TGTGCCAGCAGTTACCGTGGAGCAGGACTCGAAAAACTGTTTTTT. The chain couples TRBV28 to TRBJ1-4; unclear D gene. Germline-derived CDR1 and CDR2 are MDHEN and SYDVKM. CDR3 length equals 15 residues. Trimming left V 4 bases short and J 8 bases short, with 17 bases between.

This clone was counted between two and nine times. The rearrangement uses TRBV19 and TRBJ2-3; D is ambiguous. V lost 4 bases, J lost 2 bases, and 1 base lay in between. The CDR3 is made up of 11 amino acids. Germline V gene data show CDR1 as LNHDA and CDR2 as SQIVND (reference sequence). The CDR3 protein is CASSNTDTQYF. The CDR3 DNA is TGTGCCAGTAGTAACACAGATACGCAGTATTTT.

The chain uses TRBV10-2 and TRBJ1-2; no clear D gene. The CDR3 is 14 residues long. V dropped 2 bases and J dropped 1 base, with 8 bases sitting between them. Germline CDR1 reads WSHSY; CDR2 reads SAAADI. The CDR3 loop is CASSESGLNYGYTF. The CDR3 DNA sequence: TGCGCCAGCAGTGAGAGCGGGCTTAACTATGGCTACACCTTC.

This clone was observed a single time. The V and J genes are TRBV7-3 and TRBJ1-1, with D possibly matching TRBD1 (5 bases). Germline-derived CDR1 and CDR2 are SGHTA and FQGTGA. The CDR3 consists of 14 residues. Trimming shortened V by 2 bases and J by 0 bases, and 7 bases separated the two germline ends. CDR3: CASSLQGLNTEAFF. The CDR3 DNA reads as TGTGCCAGCAGCTTACAGGGCCTGAACACTGAAGCTTTCTTT.

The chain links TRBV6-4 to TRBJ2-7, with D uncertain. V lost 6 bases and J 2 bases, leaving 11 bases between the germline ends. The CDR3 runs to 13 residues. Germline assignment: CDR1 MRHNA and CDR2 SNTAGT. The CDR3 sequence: CASRILHPYEQYF. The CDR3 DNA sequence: TGTGCCAGCAGGATACTCCACCCCTACGAGCAGTACTTC.

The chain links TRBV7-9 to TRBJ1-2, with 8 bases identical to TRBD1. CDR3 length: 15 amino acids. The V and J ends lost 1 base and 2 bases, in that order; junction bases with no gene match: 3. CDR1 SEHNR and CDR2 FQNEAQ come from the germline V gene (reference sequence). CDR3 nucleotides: TGTGCCAGCAGCTTAGTCCAGGGGGCCAACTATGGCTACACCTTC. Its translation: CASSLVQGANYGYTF.

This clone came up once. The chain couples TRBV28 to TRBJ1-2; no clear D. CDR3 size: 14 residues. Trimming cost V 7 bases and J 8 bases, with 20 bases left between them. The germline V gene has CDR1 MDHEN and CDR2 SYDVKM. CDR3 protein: CASNSLGPHRGYTF. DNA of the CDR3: TGTGCCAGCAACTCGTTGGGTCCCCACCGGGGCTACACCTTC.

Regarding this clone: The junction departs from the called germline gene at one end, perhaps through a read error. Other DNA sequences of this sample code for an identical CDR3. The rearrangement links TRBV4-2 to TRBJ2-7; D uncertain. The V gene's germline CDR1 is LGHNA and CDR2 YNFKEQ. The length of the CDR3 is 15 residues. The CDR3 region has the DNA TGTGCCAGTAGCCAAGAACCGGATAGCTCCTACGAGCAGTACTTC. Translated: CASSQEPDSSYEQYF.

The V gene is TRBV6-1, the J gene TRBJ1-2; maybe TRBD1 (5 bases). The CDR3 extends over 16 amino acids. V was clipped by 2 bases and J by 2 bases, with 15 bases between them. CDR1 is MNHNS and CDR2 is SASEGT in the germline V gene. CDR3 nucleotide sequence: TGTGCCAGCAGTGAAAATCGAGGGGCGCCCAACTATGGCTACACCTTC. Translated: CASSENRGAPNYGYTF.

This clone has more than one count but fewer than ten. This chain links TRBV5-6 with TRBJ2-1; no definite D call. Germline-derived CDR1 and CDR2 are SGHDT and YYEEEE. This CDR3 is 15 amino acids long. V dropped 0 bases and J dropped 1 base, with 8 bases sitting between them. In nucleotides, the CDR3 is TGTGCCAGCAGCTTGGGGTGGGGATCCTACAATGAGCAGTTCTTC. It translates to CASSLGWGSYNEQFF.

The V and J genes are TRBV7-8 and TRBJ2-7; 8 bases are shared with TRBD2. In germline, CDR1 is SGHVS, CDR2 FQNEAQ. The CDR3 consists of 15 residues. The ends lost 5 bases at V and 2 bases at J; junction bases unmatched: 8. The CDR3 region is CASSQSAGVTYEQYF. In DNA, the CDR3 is TGTGCCAGCAGCCAATCAGCGGGGGTGACCTACGAGCAGTACTTC.

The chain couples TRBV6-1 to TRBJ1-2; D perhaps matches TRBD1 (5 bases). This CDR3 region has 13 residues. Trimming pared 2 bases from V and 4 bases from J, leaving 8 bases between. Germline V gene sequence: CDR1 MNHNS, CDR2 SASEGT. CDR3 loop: CASSESRVYGYTF. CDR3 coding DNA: TGTGCCAGCAGTGAATCCAGGGTCTATGGCTACACCTTC.

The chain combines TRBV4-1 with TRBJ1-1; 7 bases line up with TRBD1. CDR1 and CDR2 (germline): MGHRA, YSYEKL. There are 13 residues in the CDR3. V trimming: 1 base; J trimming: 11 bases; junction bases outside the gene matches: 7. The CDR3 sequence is CASSQGSQGRAFF. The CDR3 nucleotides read TGCGCCAGCAGCCAAGGCTCACAGGGGAGGGCTTTCTTT.

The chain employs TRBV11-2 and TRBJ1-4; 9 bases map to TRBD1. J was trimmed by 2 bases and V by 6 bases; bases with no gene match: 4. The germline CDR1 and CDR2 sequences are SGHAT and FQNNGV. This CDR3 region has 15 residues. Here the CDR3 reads CASSYGQGTNEKLFF. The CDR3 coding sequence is TGTGCCAGCAGTTACGGACAGGGGACTAATGAAAAACTGTTTTTT.

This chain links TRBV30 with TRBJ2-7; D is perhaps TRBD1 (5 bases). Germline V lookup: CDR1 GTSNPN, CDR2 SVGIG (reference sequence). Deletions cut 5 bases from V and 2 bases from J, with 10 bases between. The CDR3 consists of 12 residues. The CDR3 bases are TGTGCCTGGGGAGACAGTACCTACGAGCAGTACTTC. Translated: CAWGDSTYEQYF. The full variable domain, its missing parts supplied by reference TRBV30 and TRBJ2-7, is SQTIHQWPATLVQPVGSPLSLECTVEGTSNPNLYWYRQAAGRGLQLLFYSVGIGQISSEVPQNLSASRPQDRQFILSSKKLLLSDSGFYLCAWGDSTYEQYFGPGTRLTVT.

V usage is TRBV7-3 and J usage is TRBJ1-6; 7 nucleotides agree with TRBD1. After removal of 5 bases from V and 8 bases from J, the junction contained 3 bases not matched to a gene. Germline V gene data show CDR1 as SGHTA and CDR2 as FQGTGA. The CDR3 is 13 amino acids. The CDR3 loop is CASSDRVDSPLHF. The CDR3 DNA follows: TGTGCCAGCAGCGACAGGGTCGATTCACCCCTCCACTTT.

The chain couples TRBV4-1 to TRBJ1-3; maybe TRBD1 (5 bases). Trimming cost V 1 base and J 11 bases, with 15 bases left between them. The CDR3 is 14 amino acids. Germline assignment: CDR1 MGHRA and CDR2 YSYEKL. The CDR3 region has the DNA TGCGCCAGCAGCCAAGTTGTGGCGGGGCATGCCATATATTTT. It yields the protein CASSQVVAGHAIYF.

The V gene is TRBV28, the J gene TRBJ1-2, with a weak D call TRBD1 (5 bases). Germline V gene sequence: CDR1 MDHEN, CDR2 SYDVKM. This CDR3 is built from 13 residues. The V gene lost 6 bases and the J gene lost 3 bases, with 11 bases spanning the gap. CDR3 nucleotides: TGTGCCAGCAGGGAGACAGCTTACTATGGCTACACCTTC. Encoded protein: CASRETAYYGYTF.

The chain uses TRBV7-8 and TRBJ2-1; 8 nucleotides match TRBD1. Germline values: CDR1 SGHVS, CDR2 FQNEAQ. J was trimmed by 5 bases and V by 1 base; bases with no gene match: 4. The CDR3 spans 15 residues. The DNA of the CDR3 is TGTGCCAGCAGCTTAGGGGACAGGAGGGACAATGAGCAGTTCTTC. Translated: CASSLGDRRDNEQFF.

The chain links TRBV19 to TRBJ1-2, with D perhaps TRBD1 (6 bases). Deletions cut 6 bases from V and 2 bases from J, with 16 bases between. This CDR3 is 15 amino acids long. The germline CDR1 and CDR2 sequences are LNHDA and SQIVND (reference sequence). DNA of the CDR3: TGTGCCAGTAGGCAAACTTCGGGGGCCAACTATGGCTACACCTTC. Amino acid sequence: CASRQTSGANYGYTF.

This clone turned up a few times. CDR3 sequence: CASSLAGYSNQPQHF. Written as DNA, the CDR3 is TGCGCCAGCAGCTTGGCAGGATATAGCAATCAGCCCCAGCATTTT. The chain uses TRBV5-1 and TRBJ1-5; unclear D gene. The CDR3 extends over 15 amino acids. The germline gives CDR1 SGHRS, CDR2 YFSETQ. V gave up 0 bases and J gave up 0 bases, with 7 bases separating them.

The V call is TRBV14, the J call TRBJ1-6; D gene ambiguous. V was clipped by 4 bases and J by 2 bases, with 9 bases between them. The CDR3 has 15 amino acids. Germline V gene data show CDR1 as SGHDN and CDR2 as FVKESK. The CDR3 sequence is CASSPLRAYNSPLHF. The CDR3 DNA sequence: TGTGCCAGCAGCCCCCTCCGGGCCTATAATTCACCCCTCCACTTT. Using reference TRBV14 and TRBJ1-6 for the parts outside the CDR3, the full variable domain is EAGVTQFPSHSVIEKGQTVTLRCDPISGHDNLYWYRRVMGKEIKFLLHFVKESKQDESGMPNNRFLAERTGGTYSTLKVQPAELEDSGVYFCASSPLRAYNSPLHFGNGTRLTVT.

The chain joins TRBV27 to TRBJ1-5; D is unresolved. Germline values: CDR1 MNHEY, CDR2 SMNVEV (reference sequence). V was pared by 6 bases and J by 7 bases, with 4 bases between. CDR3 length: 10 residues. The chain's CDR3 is CASSLQPQHF. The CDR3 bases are TGTGCCAGCAGCCTCCAGCCCCAGCATTTT.

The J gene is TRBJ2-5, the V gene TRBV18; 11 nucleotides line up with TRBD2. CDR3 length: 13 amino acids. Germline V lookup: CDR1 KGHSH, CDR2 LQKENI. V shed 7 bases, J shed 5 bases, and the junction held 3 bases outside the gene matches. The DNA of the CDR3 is TGTGCCAGCTTACTAGCGGGAGATGAGACCCAGTACTTC. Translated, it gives CASLLAGDETQYF.

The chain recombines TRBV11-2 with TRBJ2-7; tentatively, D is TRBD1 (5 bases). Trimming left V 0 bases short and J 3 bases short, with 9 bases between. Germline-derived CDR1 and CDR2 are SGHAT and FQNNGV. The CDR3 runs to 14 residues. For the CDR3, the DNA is TGTGCCAGCAGCTTAGACGACAGATTCTACGAGCAGTACTTC. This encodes CASSLDDRFYEQYF.

The CDR3 coding sequence is TGTGCCATCAGTGAGTTGGGGGGGTGGAATCAGCCCCAGCATTTT. Amino acid sequence: CAISELGGWNQPQHF. The rearrangement uses TRBV10-3 and TRBJ1-5; perhaps TRBD1 as D (5 bases). V was shortened by 1 base and J by 4 bases, with 11 bases between the two germline ends. Germline assignment: CDR1 ENHRY and CDR2 SYGVKD. The CDR3 totals 15 residues.

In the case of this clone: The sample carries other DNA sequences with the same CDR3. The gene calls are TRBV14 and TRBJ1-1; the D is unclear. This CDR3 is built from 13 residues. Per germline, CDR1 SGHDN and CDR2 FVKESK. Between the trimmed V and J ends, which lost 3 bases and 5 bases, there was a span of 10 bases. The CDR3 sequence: CASSQSPRTEAFF. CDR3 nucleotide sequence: TGTGCCAGCAGCCAGTCGCCACGAACTGAAGCTTTCTTT.